These 10 T cell receptor beta chains originate from one sample sequenced in a study of graft-versus-host responses after intestinal transplantation. Using immunoSEQ multiplex PCR, the repertoire was profiled, and TCRdb retains in-frame clones only, with some absent. The data show around 20,000 clones, with roughly 72% seen just once and roughly 3% held by the top ten. From the graft tissue, intraepithelial and lamina propria lymphocytes were released through processing. The specimen comprised ileum tissue, sampled 12 days after intestinal transplant. The receptors originated from a human patient who received an intestinal transplant, so some T cells may come from the graft donor.

V gene TRBV5-1 combines with J gene TRBJ1-1, with D possibly being TRBD1 (5 bases). Germline CDR1 and CDR2: SGHRS and YFSETQ. There are 15 residues in the CDR3. Trimming stripped 3 bases from V and 2 bases from J, with 14 bases between. CDR3 protein: CASSSPQGLNTEAFF. CDR3 DNA sequence: TGCGCCAGCAGCTCCCCTCAGGGACTAAACACTGAAGCTTTCTTT.

This clone was recorded once. The V call is TRBV6-1, the J call TRBJ2-7; 7 positions match TRBD2. Germline loops: CDR1 MNHNS, CDR2 SASEGT. This CDR3 region has 14 residues. With V trimmed by 5 bases and J by 3 bases, 7 bases remained unmatched. This CDR3 reads CASSLGTTFYEQYF. The CDR3 nucleotides are TGTGCCAGCAGTCTCGGGACTACTTTCTACGAGCAGTACTTC.

This clone was found a few times. V usage is TRBV30 and J usage is TRBJ1-5; D remains ambiguous. The CDR3 covers 14 residues. Germline loops: CDR1 GTSNPN, CDR2 SVGIG (reference sequence). The germline V and J ends were trimmed by 4 bases and 0 bases, with 10 bases remaining between them. The CDR3, as DNA: TGTGCCTGGAATCCGGGTATTAGCAATCAGCCCCAGCATTTT. Translation: CAWNPGISNQPQHF.

The rearrangement joins TRBV11-3 to TRBJ2-7; 8 positions agree with TRBD2. The CDR3 totals 15 residues. J was trimmed by 2 bases and V by 5 bases; bases with no gene match: 8. Germline CDR1 reads SGHNT; CDR2 reads YENEEA. CDR3 sequence: CASSLRVAGPYEQYF. The CDR3 nucleotides read TGTGCCAGCAGCCTACGGGTAGCGGGACCCTACGAGCAGTACTTC. The complete variable domain, with remaining parts taken from reference TRBV11-3 and TRBJ2-7, reads EAGVVQSPRYKIIEKKQPVAFWCNPISGHNTLYWYLQNLGQGPELLIRYENEEAVDDSQLPKDRFSAERLKGVDSTLKIQPAELGDSAVYLCASSLRVAGPYEQYFGPGTRLTVT.

Remarks on this clone: A read error may account for a junction end that differs from germline. At the DNA level, this CDR3 is encoded by other sequences in the same sample as well. This chain links TRBV4-1 with TRBJ2-3; 8 nucleotides agree with TRBD2. The germline CDR1 and CDR2 sequences are MGHRA and YSYEKL. CDR3 length: 15 residues. The CDR3 DNA reads TGTGCCAGCAGCCAGGGGTACGGGAGGGCCGATACGCAGTATTTT. Encoded protein: CASSQGYGRADTQYF.

CDR3: CASSPPQGNEQYF. The CDR3 region has the DNA TGTGCCAGCAGTCCCCCCCAGGGAAACGAGCAGTACTTC. This chain connects TRBV27 to TRBJ2-7; maybe TRBD1 (5 bases). This CDR3 comprises 13 residues. V was trimmed by 5 bases and J by 5 bases, leaving 13 bases between them. Germline V gives CDR1 MNHEY, CDR2 SMNVEV (reference sequence).

The rearrangement joins TRBV7-8 to TRBJ2-7; D is ambiguous. This CDR3 region has 13 residues. In germline, CDR1 is SGHVS, CDR2 FQNEAQ. Trimming cost V 5 bases and J 2 bases, with 10 bases left between them. The CDR3 sequence: CASSPEPAYEQYF. The CDR3 DNA sequence: TGTGCCAGCAGCCCCGAACCAGCCTACGAGCAGTACTTC.

CDR3 sequence (DNA): TGTGCCAGCAGTAAGGACGGACTCCAGTTCTTC. Encoded protein: CASSKDGLQFF. This chain links TRBV25-1 with TRBJ2-1, with a weak D call TRBD2 (5 bases). V was shortened by 5 bases and J by 13 bases, with 12 bases between the two germline ends. This CDR3 comprises 11 residues. Germline CDR1 is MGHDK and CDR2 is SYGVNS.

The chain uses TRBV7-6 and TRBJ2-3, with TRBD2 matching over 9 bases. Per the germline V gene, CDR1 is SGHVS and CDR2 is FNYEAQ. V shed 1 base and J 2 bases; nucleotides not matched to a gene: 4. The CDR3 consists of 16 residues. CDR3: CASSLGLADLTDTQYF. The CDR3 region has the DNA TGTGCCAGCAGCTTAGGACTAGCGGATCTCACAGATACGCAGTATTTT.

The V gene is TRBV19, the J gene TRBJ1-1; TRBD1 agrees at 7 bases. Germline CDR1 is LNHDA and CDR2 is SQIVND (reference sequence). V lost 1 base to trimming and J lost 1 base; unmatched junction nucleotides: 0. The CDR3 covers 14 residues. As DNA, the CDR3 is TGTGCCAGTAGTATAGGGACAGGGAACACTGAAGCTTTCTTT. Its translation is CASSIGTGNTEAFF.